This T cell receptor beta chain was recovered during a study of a mutant IDH1 vaccine in newly diagnosed glioma. Study information: Averaging around 40 years of age, treated patients were approximately 60% male and roughly 38% female.

The time point denotes: week 11, during vaccination. Every vaccine dose comprised 300 ug of mutant IDH1 20-mer peptide plus topical imiquimod. Method: immunoSEQ multiplex PCR; TCRdb's copy keeps in-frame clones and lacks some. This table holds 20,000 to 30,000 clones, roughly 85% found once. From germline, CDR1 is SQVTM and CDR2 ANQGSEA. This CDR3 is built from 12 residues. On this clone: Antigen unknown. The junction differs from germline at one of its ends, possibly a read error. Other DNA sequences in the same sample also yield this CDR3.

This sequence was found in a man between 40 and 49 years old with glioma. Source: PBMCs, taken from a glioma patient whose treatment included an IDH1 peptide vaccine. This chain uses TRBV29-1 with TRBJ2-7; D possibly matches TRBD1 or TRBD2 (5 bases each). The CDR3 nucleotides are TGCAGCGTTCGGGACGCTCACTACGAGCAGTACTTT. It translates to CSVRDAHYEQYF.